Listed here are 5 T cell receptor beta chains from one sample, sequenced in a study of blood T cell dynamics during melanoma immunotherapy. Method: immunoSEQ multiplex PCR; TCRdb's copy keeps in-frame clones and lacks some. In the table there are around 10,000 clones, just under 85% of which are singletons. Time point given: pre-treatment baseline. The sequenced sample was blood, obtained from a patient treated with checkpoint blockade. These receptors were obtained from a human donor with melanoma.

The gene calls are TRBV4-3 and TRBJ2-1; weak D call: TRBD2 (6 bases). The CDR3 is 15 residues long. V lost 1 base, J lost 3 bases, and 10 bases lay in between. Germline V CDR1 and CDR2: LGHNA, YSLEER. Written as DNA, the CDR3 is TGCGCCAGCAGCCAAGGGGCGGGGCTCTACAATGAGCAGTTCTTC. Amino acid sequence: CASSQGAGLYNEQFF.

The CDR3 DNA reads as TGTGCCAGTAGTTACGGGACAATCTCTGGAAACACCATATATTTT. The encoded protein is CASSYGTISGNTIYF. V and J are TRBV19 and TRBJ1-3, with D possibly being TRBD1 (6 bases). Germline loops: CDR1 LNHDA, CDR2 SQIVND (reference sequence). CDR3 size: 15 residues. The V end lost 5 bases, the J end lost 0 bases, and 11 bases lay between the germline ends.

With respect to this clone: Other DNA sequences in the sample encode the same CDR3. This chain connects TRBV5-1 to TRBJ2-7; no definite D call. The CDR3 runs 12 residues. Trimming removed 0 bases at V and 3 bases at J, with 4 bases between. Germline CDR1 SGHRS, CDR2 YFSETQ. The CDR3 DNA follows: TGCGCCAGCAGCTTGGGAGGCTACGAGCAGTACTTC. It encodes CASSLGGYEQYF.

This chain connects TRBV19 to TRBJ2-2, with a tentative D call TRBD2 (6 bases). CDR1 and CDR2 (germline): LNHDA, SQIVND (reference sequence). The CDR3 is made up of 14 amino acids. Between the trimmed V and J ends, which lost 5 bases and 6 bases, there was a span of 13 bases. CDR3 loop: CASSQLRRAGELFF. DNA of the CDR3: TGTGCCAGTAGTCAACTACGGAGGGCCGGGGAGCTGTTTTTT.

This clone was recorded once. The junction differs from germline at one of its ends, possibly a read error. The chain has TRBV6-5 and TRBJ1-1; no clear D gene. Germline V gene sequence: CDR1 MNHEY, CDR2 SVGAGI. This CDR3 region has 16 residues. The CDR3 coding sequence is TGTGCCGGCAGTTACGGTGGTAGCAGAAAGAACACTGAAGCTTTCTTT. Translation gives CAGSYGGSRKNTEAFF.